Presented here are 6 T cell receptor beta chains from one specimen sequenced in a study of shared clonotypes between healthy human individuals (dated by TCRdb to the early 2020s). Library preparation used the immunoSEQ multiplex PCR assay. Here the immuneACCESS table is served through TCRdb, limited to in-frame sequences with V and J called. Missing clones are a known gap in these copies; in checked studies unresolved V genes cover under half, and the rest lacks a known reason. The sample table shows nearly 500,000 clones, and around 80% are seen once. The ten largest clonotypes hold over 10% of the sample. Material for sequencing was PBMCs. The source of these receptors is a woman in her thirties or forties in good health. Some clones in this sample may be carry-over from other donors' samples.

This clone was seen only once. This sequence joins TRBV11-1 and TRBJ1-1; TRBD1 agrees at 9 bases. V lost 3 bases, J lost 7 bases, and 3 bases stayed unmatched. Looked up from germline, CDR1 is SGHAT and CDR2 is FQDESV (reference sequence). The CDR3 contains 13 residues. Written as DNA, the CDR3 is TGTGCCAGCAGCTTTACAGGGGGCGGTGAAGCTTTCTTT. It is translated as CASSFTGGGEAFF.

This clone was seen many times. The V call is TRBV6-1, the J call TRBJ2-2; 7 nucleotides align to TRBD1. Germline-derived CDR1 and CDR2 are MNHNS and SASEGT. Trimming cost V 10 bases and J 3 bases; bases outside gene matches: 8. There are 14 residues in the CDR3. CDR3 residues: CATIRDRYTGELFF. CDR3 sequence (DNA): TGTGCCACCATCCGGGACAGATACACCGGGGAGCTGTTTTTT.

As for this clone: Only one base separates this from a far larger clonotype, so it likely reflects a read error. The V and J genes are TRBV30 and TRBJ1-1; 7 bases match TRBD1. The CDR3 extends over 13 amino acids. The germline V gene encodes CDR1 GTSNPN and CDR2 SVGIG (reference sequence). The junction had 14 bases not matched to a gene; V was cut back by 6 bases and J by 10 bases. The DNA for the CDR3 is TGTGCCTGTGACGGACTCAGGGGGTTTGGAGCTTTCTTT. As protein: CACDGLRGFGAFF.

The chain uses TRBV5-4 and TRBJ2-7; tentatively, D is TRBD2 (5 bases). The CDR3 is 13 amino acids. Germline loops: CDR1 SGHNT, CDR2 YYREEE (reference sequence). The V end was cut by 4 bases, the J end by 5 bases, with 13 bases between. CDR3 sequence (DNA): TGTGCCAGCAGCGCGAGCGGCGAAAACGAGCAGTACTTC. This translates into CASSASGENEQYF. The full variable domain, completed using reference TRBV5-4 and TRBJ2-7, is ETGVTQSPTHLIKTRGQQVTLRCSSQSGHNTVSWYQQALGQGPQFIFQYYREEENGRGNFPPRFSGLQFPNYSSELNVNALELDDSALYLCASSASGENEQYFGPGTRLTVT.

A note on this clone: A much larger clone lies a single base off, so this may be a read error. This chain connects TRBV2 to TRBJ1-1; D is undetermined. With 6 bases removed from V and 1 base from J, the gap between germline ends came to 15 bases. The CDR3 is 15 residues long. Germline-derived CDR1 and CDR2 are SNHLY and FYNNEI. CDR3 in DNA: TGTGCCAGCAGGGTGGGATTTATCCAGAACACTGAAGCTTTCTTT. It codes for CASRVGFIQNTEAFF.

This chain joins TRBV30 and TRBJ2-5, with 7 bases fitting TRBD2. J was trimmed by 11 bases and V by 3 bases; bases with no gene match: 12. The germline CDR1 and CDR2 sequences are GTSNPN and SVGIG (reference sequence). The CDR3 extends over 13 amino acids. The CDR3 nucleotides read TGTGCCTGGAGAGCGGGATATGGGCTGGAGCAGTACTTC. Translation: CAWRAGYGLEQYF.